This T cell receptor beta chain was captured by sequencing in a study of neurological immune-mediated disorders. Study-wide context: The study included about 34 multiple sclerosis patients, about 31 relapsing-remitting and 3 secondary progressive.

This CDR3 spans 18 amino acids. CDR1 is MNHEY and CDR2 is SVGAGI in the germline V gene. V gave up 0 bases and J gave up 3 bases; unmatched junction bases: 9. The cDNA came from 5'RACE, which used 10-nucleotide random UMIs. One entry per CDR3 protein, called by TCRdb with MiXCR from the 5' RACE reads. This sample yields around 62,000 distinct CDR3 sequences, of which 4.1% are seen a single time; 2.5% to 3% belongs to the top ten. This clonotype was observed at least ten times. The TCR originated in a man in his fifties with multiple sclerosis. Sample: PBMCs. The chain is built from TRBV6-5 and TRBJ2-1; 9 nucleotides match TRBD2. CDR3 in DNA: TGTGCCAGCAGTTACTCGTTCATCCAGCGGGGGGTCTACAATGAGCAGTTCTTC. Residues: CASSYSFIQRGVYNEQFF.